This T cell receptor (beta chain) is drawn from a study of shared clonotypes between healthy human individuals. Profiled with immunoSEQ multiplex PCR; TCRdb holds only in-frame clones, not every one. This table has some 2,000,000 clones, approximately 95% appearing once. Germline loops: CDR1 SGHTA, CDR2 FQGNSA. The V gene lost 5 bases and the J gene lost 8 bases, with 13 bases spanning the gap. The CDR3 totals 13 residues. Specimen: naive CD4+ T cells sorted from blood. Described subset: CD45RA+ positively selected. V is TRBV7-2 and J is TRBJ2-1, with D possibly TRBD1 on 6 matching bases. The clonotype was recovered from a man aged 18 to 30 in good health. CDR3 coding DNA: TGTGCCAGCAGCCGCACAGGGTTCGATGAGCAGTTCTTC. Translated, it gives CASSRTGFDEQFF.